These T cell receptor beta chains were read from a single sample in a study of blood T cell repertoires in COVID-19. Data came from immunoSEQ multiplex PCR; TCRdb stores just in-frame clones and leaves some out. Of approximately 150,000 clones detected, approximately 88% appear once; the ten largest clones hold around 1.5%. Material: peripheral blood. The receptors derive from a woman in her forties or fifties with acute or convalescent COVID-19. The CDR3 runs from the conserved cysteine through the conserved F or W. A D gene is named only where the DNA matches it firmly. Clone size, where shown, is once, few, many, or a class for clones that have expanded.

TRBV7-6	18	NA	NA	TRBJ2-7	TGTGCCAGCAGCTTATTCCCGCCTGGGTCGAACTATAACTACGAGCAGTACTTC	CASSLFPPGSNYNYEQYF
TRBV25-1	13	NA	TRBD2	TRBJ2-5	TGTGCCAGCAGTTTAGCGGGAGTTGGGACCCAGTACTTC	CASSLAGVGTQYF
TRBV7-3	20	NA	TRBD1	TRBJ1-1	TGTGCCAGCAGCTTAACCCCTCAGGGGGCAAGAGGGCTTGAGAAGACTGAAGCTTTCTTT	CASSLTPQGARGLEKTEAFF
TRBV4-3	17	NA	TRBD2	TRBJ2-3	TGCGCCAGCAGCCTAACCAGACTAGCCTCTAGCACAGATACGCAGTATTTT	CASSLTRLASSTDTQYF
TRBV1	15	NA	NA	TRBJ1-6	TGCACCAATACCTTCCGGGATTTCAGTAATTCACCCCTCCACTTT	CTNTFRDFSNSPLHF
TRBV5-6	13	NA	NA	TRBJ1-1	TGTGCCAGCAGCTCGACGGGGAACACTGAAGCTTTCTTT	CASSSTGNTEAFF
TRBV24-1	15	NA	TRBD1	TRBJ1-5	TGTGCCACCAGTGATTCTAGACAGGGTAATCAGCCCCAGCATTTT	CATSDSRQGNQPQHF
TRBV18	14	NA	NA	TRBJ2-7	TGTGCCAGCTCACCCCGGCAGGGGACGTACGAGCAGTACTTC	CASSPRQGTYEQYF
TRBV7-2	15	NA	NA	TRBJ1-2	TGTGCCAGCAGCCGCTCTTCAGGGTATAACTATGGCTACACCTTC	CASSRSSGYNYGYTF
TRBV18	15	once	TRBD1	TRBJ1-2	TGTGCCAGCTCACCACGTGACAGGGTGCCTTATGGCTACACCTTC	CASSPRDRVPYGYTF
TRBV11-2	14	NA	NA	TRBJ2-1	TGTGCCAGCAGCTTGGCAGGGAAGGTCAATGAGCAGTTCTTC	CASSLAGKVNEQFF
TRBV30	13	NA	NA	TRBJ1-4	TGTGCCTGGAGTAGAACAGGGCCTGAAAAACTGTTTTTT	CAWSRTGPEKLFF
TRBV6-6	13	NA	NA	TRBJ1-5	TGTGCCAGCAGTTCCACTTGGGACACCGCCCAGCATTTT	CASSSTWDTAQHF
TRBV11-2	14	NA	NA	TRBJ2-5	TGTGCCAGCAGCTCCCCTTCGTACCAAGAGACCCAGTACTTC	CASSSPSYQETQYF
TRBV9	18	NA	TRBD2	TRBJ2-1	TGTGCCAGCAGCGTAGGCGGGGGGCGGGAGGGCCTCTACAATGAGCAGTTCTTC	CASSVGGGREGLYNEQFF
TRBV5-6	14	many	NA	TRBJ1-1	TGTGCCAGCAGCACCCTTGGGGGGGGGACTGAAGCTTTCTTT	CASSTLGGGTEAFF
TRBV7-2	15	few	TRBD1	TRBJ1-1	TGTGCCAGCCTAGGGGGACAGGCCCCCCTCTCCGAAGCTTTCTTT	CASLGGQAPLSEAFF
TRBV5-1	14	NA	TRBD1	TRBJ1-2	TGCGCCAGCAGCAACGGACAGGGGCCCTATGGCTACACCTTC	CASSNGQGPYGYTF
TRBV7-9	18	NA	TRBD1	TRBJ2-1	TGTGCCAGCAGCTCCCCCAGTTTGACAGGGGGCATGGCCAATGAGCAGTTCTTC	CASSSPSLTGGMANEQFF
TRBV9	14	NA	TRBD1	TRBJ1-1	TGTGCCAGCACACAGGGGGCTTTGAACACTGAAGCTTTCTTT	CASTQGALNTEAFF
TRBV15	16	medium-sized	TRBD2	TRBJ2-7	TGTGCCACCGCCGGGGCCCCGCTAGCGGGAGAGGGAGAGCAGTACTTC	CATAGAPLAGEGEQYF
TRBV7-9	14	NA	NA	TRBJ1-2	TGTGCCAGCAGCCCGGACATAAAGGTCTATGGCTACACCTTC	CASSPDIKVYGYTF